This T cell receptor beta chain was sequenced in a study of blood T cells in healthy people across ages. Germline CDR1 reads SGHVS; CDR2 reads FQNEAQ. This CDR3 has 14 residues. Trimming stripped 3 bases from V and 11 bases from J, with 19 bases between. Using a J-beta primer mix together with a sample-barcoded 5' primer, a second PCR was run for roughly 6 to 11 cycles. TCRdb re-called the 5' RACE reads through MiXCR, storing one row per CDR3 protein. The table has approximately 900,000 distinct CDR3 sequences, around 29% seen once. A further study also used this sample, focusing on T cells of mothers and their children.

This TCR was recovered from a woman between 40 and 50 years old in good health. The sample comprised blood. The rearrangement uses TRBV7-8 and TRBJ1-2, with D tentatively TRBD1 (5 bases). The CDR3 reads CASSFLGQDLSYTF. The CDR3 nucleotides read TGTGCCAGCAGCTTTCTGGGGCAGGACTTGAGTTACACCTTC.